The 16 T cell receptor beta chains in this list originate from one sample, sequenced in a study of shared clonotypes between healthy human individuals. Sequencing used immunoSEQ multiplex PCR; TCRdb keeps in-frame clones, though not all of them. The sample yields approximately 2.4 million clones, roughly 95% seen once. Sequencing was carried out using naive CD4+ T cells sorted from blood. Subset described: CD45RA+ positively selected. These receptors came from a man aged 18 to 29 in good health.

With regard to this clone: The sample has other DNA sequences that encode this CDR3 too. The V gene is TRBV20-1, the J gene TRBJ1-1; D is ambiguous. CDR1 and CDR2 from the germline V gene are DFQATT and SNEGSKA (reference sequence). V lost 5 bases to trimming and J lost 5 bases, with 9 bases between them. This CDR3 region has 11 residues. The DNA for the CDR3 is TGCAGTGCTGTAAGAGGGACTGAAGCTTTCTTT. Protein: CSAVRGTEAFF.

The chain carries TRBV9 and TRBJ2-3; D might be TRBD2 (5 bases). The CDR3 is 15 residues long. CDR1 SGDLS and CDR2 YYNGEE come from the germline V gene. Between the trimmed V and J ends, which lost 0 bases and 0 bases, there was a span of 8 bases. The CDR3 protein is CASSVATSSTDTQYF. The CDR3 DNA is TGTGCCAGCAGCGTAGCAACTAGTAGCACAGATACGCAGTATTTT.

The V call is TRBV19, the J call TRBJ1-5; D not resolved. The CDR3 extends over 15 amino acids. The germline gives CDR1 LNHDA, CDR2 SQIVND (reference sequence). The V end lost 1 base, the J end lost 7 bases, and 14 bases lay between the germline ends. This chain's CDR3 is CASSIAGLRVQPQHF. The CDR3 DNA reads TGTGCCAGTAGTATAGCCGGACTTAGGGTACAGCCCCAGCATTTT.

The V gene is TRBV7-9, the J gene TRBJ2-2, with D unresolved. The CDR3 covers 15 residues. With 0 bases removed from V and 2 bases from J, the gap between germline ends came to 7 bases. CDR1 and CDR2 (germline): SEHNR, FQNEAQ (reference sequence). The CDR3 sequence is CASSLAGINTGELFF. The CDR3 region has the DNA TGTGCCAGCAGCTTAGCGGGGATAAACACCGGGGAGCTGTTTTTT.

This clone appeared once. The rearrangement uses TRBV30 and TRBJ1-6, with TRBD1 identical over 8 bases. This CDR3 is 14 amino acids long. J lost 8 bases, V lost 1 base, and 4 bases had no gene match. In germline, CDR1 is GTSNPN, CDR2 SVGIG (reference sequence). DNA of the CDR3: TGTGCCTGGAGTGCCAGGGGGCGTGATTCACCCCTCCACTTT. As protein: CAWSARGRDSPLHF.

The gene calls are TRBV4-1 and TRBJ1-5, with D possibly matching TRBD1 (6 bases). Between the trimmed V and J ends, which lost 0 bases and 1 base, there was a span of 25 bases. The CDR3 spans 21 residues. The V gene's germline CDR1 is MGHRA and CDR2 YSYEKL. CDR3 sequence: CASSQDSGGRRFETSNQPQHF. In DNA form, the CDR3 reads TGCGCCAGCAGCCAAGATTCGGGGGGGCGCCGTTTTGAAACGAGCAATCAGCCCCAGCATTTT.

The chain is built from TRBV18 and TRBJ1-4; D unclear. CDR3 length: 16 amino acids. V dropped 3 bases and J dropped 7 bases, with 18 bases sitting between them. From germline, CDR1 is KGHSH and CDR2 LQKENI. The CDR3 bases are TGTGCCAGCTCACCGACCAAGGGAATCGCGGGTGAAAAACTGTTTTTT. Its translation: CASSPTKGIAGEKLFF.

This clone was seen a single time. The rearrangement links TRBV25-1 to TRBJ2-1; possibly TRBD2 for D (5 bases). Germline V gives CDR1 MGHDK, CDR2 SYGVNS. The CDR3 is made up of 13 amino acids. V was trimmed by 5 bases and J by 6 bases, leaving 11 bases between them. The CDR3 here is CASSPGLPNEQFF. The CDR3 bases are TGTGCCAGCAGTCCCGGACTTCCCAATGAGCAGTTCTTC.

The V gene is TRBV5-1, the J gene TRBJ2-3, with D unclear. The germline V gene encodes CDR1 SGHRS and CDR2 YFSETQ. Between the trimmed V and J ends, which lost 4 bases and 5 bases, there was a span of 5 bases. The length of the CDR3 is 11 residues. The CDR3 bases are TGCGCCAGCAGCACTCAAGATACGCAGTATTTT. Encoded protein: CASSTQDTQYF.

This chain uses TRBV27 with TRBJ2-3; the D is unclear. CDR1 is MNHEY, CDR2 SMNVEV, per germline (reference sequence). The CDR3 consists of 14 residues. Trimming cost V 4 bases and J 0 bases, with 8 bases left between them. CDR3 DNA sequence: TGTGCCAGCAGTTCCGCCCCGAGCACAGATACGCAGTATTTT. This codes for CASSSAPSTDTQYF.

The chain is built from TRBV5-4 and TRBJ2-2; D call uncertain. With 4 bases removed from V and 0 bases from J, the gap between germline ends came to 10 bases. In germline, CDR1 is SGHNT, CDR2 YYREEE (reference sequence). CDR3 size: 15 residues. CDR3 loop: CASSPPTANTGELFF. CDR3 sequence (DNA): TGTGCCAGCAGCCCCCCGACGGCGAACACCGGGGAGCTGTTTTTT.

The rearrangement uses TRBV30 and TRBJ2-2; 7 bases are shared with TRBD2. This CDR3 is built from 19 residues. Germline values: CDR1 GTSNPN, CDR2 SVGIG (reference sequence). Trimming at V came to 2 bases and at J to 6 bases, leaving 21 bases not matched to a gene. The CDR3 coding sequence is TGTGCCTGGAGTTGGACGGGGGGTCGAAGCGGAAAATCCGCCGGGGAGCTGTTTTTT. Amino acid sequence: CAWSWTGGRSGKSAGELFF.

V gene TRBV5-6 combines with J gene TRBJ1-4, with D perhaps TRBD1 (6 bases). The germline V gene has CDR1 SGHDT and CDR2 YYEEEE. This CDR3 is 14 amino acids long. Trimming shortened V by 1 base and J by 5 bases, and 9 bases separated the two germline ends. The CDR3 nucleotides read TGTGCCAGCAGCTTGCAGGGGAAGAATGAAAAACTGTTTTTT. This translates into CASSLQGKNEKLFF.

This chain connects TRBV28 to TRBJ2-7, with TRBD1 matching 8 bases. The CDR3 is 12 amino acids. V lost 8 bases and J lost 5; bases outside the gene matches: 5. Germline CDR1 MDHEN, CDR2 SYDVKM. CDR3 loop: CASQGAANEQYF. CDR3 sequence (DNA): TGTGCCAGCCAGGGGGCCGCGAACGAGCAGTACTTC.

This clone was recorded a few times. The chain has TRBV4-1 and TRBJ2-7; D is unclear. V shed 0 bases and J shed 5 bases, with 14 bases lying between them. The CDR3 length is 15 residues. Germline values: CDR1 MGHRA, CDR2 YSYEKL. CDR3 residues: CASSQDRAGWDEQYF. CDR3 sequence (DNA): TGCGCCAGCAGCCAAGATAGAGCAGGTTGGGACGAGCAGTACTTC.

V and J are TRBV27 and TRBJ2-3; D uncertain. V was cut by 3 bases and J by 0 bases, with 10 bases left in between. The CDR3 runs 15 residues. The germline V gene has CDR1 MNHEY and CDR2 SMNVEV (reference sequence). CDR3 nucleotide sequence: TGTGCCAGCAGTTTCTCGCGGCCTAGCACAGATACGCAGTATTTT. Residues: CASSFSRPSTDTQYF.